This T cell receptor beta chain was obtained from a study of chemoradiotherapy in HPV16-positive cancers. Background on the study: Candidate HPV-specific clones and shared TCR motifs came from a couple of HPV16-positive patients. General study results and limits: The functional HPV-specific definition rests on just a couple of HPV16-positive patients. Candidate HPV-specific clones and E7-related TCR motifs grew in tumor during treatment.

The CDR3 extends over 15 amino acids. Germline V gene sequence: CDR1 SQVTM, CDR2 ANQGSEA. Data came from immunoSEQ multiplex PCR; TCRdb stores just in-frame clones and leaves some out. The sample has about 5,700 clones, approximately 89% seen once. Note on this clone: Its target is not known.

Over chemoradiotherapy, repertoires were sampled more than once. The V gene is TRBV29-1, the J gene TRBJ2-5, with 7 bases that match TRBD1. The sample was blood, taken from a patient who underwent chemoradiotherapy. This clonotype originated in a human donor with HPV-associated anogenital cancer. CDR3 loop: CSVYAPGQRQETQYF. The DNA for the CDR3 is TGCAGTGTGTATGCCCCGGGACAGCGTCAAGAGACCCAGTACTTC.